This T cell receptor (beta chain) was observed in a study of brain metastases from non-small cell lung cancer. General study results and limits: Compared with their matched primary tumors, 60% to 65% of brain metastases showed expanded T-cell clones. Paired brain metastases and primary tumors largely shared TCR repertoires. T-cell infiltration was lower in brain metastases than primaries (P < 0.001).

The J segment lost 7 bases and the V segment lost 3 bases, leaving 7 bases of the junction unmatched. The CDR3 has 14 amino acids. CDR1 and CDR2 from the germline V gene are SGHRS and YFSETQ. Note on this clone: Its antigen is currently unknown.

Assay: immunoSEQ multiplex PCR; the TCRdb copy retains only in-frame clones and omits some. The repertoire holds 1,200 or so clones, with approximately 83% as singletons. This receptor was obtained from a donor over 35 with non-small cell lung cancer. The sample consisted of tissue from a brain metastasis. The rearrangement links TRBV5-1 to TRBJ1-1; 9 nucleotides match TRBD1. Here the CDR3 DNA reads TGCGCCAGCAGCTGGACAGGGGCCGTGGGTGAAGCTTTCTTT. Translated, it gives CASSWTGAVGEAFF.